The 3 T cell receptor beta chains reported below all come from one sample, sequenced in a study of T cell responses to AZD1222 COVID-19 vaccine. Libraries were prepared by immunoSEQ multiplex PCR; TCRdb keeps only in-frame clonotypes and omits some of them. The sample has 110,000 or so clones; more than 75% are singletons. This specimen was peripheral blood, taken on day 0 of AZD1222 vaccination. All receptors derive from an adult in good health.

This chain links TRBV18 with TRBJ1-1; D may be TRBD1 (5 bases). Germline CDR1 and CDR2: KGHSH and LQKENI. The CDR3 loop spans 15 amino acids. V dropped 2 bases and J dropped 5 bases, with 15 bases sitting between them. As DNA, the CDR3 is TGTGCCAGCTCACCAGGTGGGCAGGGCCATACTGAAGCTTTCTTT. It is translated as CASSPGGQGHTEAFF.

The V gene is TRBV6-6, the J gene TRBJ1-2; D perhaps matches TRBD1 (6 bases). The germline gives CDR1 MNHNY, CDR2 SVGAGI (reference sequence). This CDR3 is built from 16 residues. Trimming removed 0 bases at V and 0 bases at J, with 11 bases between. CDR3 DNA sequence: TGTGCCAGCAGTTACTCGAAGGGGACACCTAACTATGGCTACACCTTC. It translates to CASSYSKGTPNYGYTF.

The rearrangement uses TRBV6-5 and TRBJ2-7; D is perhaps TRBD2 (5 bases). From germline, CDR1 is MNHEY and CDR2 SVGAGI. The CDR3 runs 13 residues. Trimming cost V 2 bases and J 7 bases, with 12 bases left between them. In nucleotides, the CDR3 is TGTGCCAGCAGTTACGTTACTAGTGGGGAGCAGTACTTC. It is translated as CASSYVTSGEQYF.